Below are 14 T cell receptor beta chains sequenced from a single sample in a study of blood T cell repertoires in COVID-19. Produced via immunoSEQ multiplex PCR; TCRdb's table is partial and in-frame only. The repertoire includes under 200,000 clones, around 89% of them detected once, and 25% to 30% sits in the top ten. Material for sequencing was peripheral blood. The source is a man in his 60s with acute or convalescent COVID-19.

V is TRBV5-6 and J is TRBJ2-7; D is unclear. V was shortened by 0 bases and J by 3 bases, with 10 bases between the two germline ends. Germline V lookup: CDR1 SGHDT, CDR2 YYEEEE. CDR3 length equals 14 residues. Here the CDR3 reads CASSLVLTGYEQYV. DNA of the CDR3: TGTGCCAGCAGCTTGGTACTAACTGGCTACGAGCAGTACGTC.

This clone occurred many times. CDR3 region: CASSLRGTGHQPQHF. The CDR3 nucleotides read TGTGCCAGCAGTCTTCGTGGTACAGGGCATCAGCCCCAGCATTTT. The chain recombines TRBV6-5 with TRBJ1-5; TRBD1 is a possible D gene (6 bases). Between the trimmed V and J ends, which lost 5 bases and 5 bases, there was a span of 16 bases. This CDR3 has 15 residues. The germline V gene encodes CDR1 MNHEY and CDR2 SVGAGI.

The V and J genes are TRBV19 and TRBJ2-3, with TRBD2 matching over 7 bases. V lost 0 bases to trimming and J lost 6 bases; unmatched junction nucleotides: 9. From germline, CDR1 is LNHDA and CDR2 SQIVND (reference sequence). The CDR3 consists of 16 residues. In DNA form, the CDR3 reads TGTGCCAGTAGTATAGATGGGGGTTTCGGGAGGGATACGCAGTATTTT. Translating it yields CASSIDGGFGRDTQYF.

The rearrangement links TRBV30 to TRBJ1-5, with 9 bases aligning to TRBD1. Unmatched junction bases numbered 10, after V lost 0 bases and J lost 4 bases. Germline assignment: CDR1 GTSNPN and CDR2 SVGIG (reference sequence). The CDR3 has 17 amino acids. In nucleotides, the CDR3 is TGTGCCTGGAGTGTACTCCCCCCGGGACAGGGTAATCAGCCCCAGCATTTT. As protein: CAWSVLPPGQGNQPQHF.

The chain has TRBV5-4 and TRBJ1-2; 7 nucleotides line up with TRBD1. J was trimmed by 2 bases and V by 0 bases; bases with no gene match: 10. This CDR3 has 17 amino acids. Looked up from germline, CDR1 is SGHNT and CDR2 is YYREEE (reference sequence). In DNA, the CDR3 is TGTGCCAGCAGCTTGGGGAGGTTTACAGGGGACAACTATGGCTACACCTTC. Residues: CASSLGRFTGDNYGYTF.

The CDR3: CASRSTAGATDEKLFF. CDR3 nucleotides: TGCGCCAGCAGGTCCACAGCAGGGGCTACGGATGAAAAACTGTTTTTT. The chain is built from TRBV5-1 and TRBJ1-4; possibly TRBD1 for D (6 bases). CDR3 size: 16 residues. The germline V and J ends were trimmed by 5 bases and 6 bases, with 20 bases remaining between them. CDR1 is SGHRS, CDR2 YFSETQ, per germline.

CDR3 bases: TGTGCCTCCCAGAACAGGTATGGCTACACCTTC. Encoded protein: CASQNRYGYTF. The chain has TRBV19 and TRBJ1-2, with D tentatively TRBD1 (5 bases). CDR3 length: 11 amino acids. Trimming shortened V by 11 bases and J by 5 bases, and 12 bases separated the two germline ends. Per the germline V gene, CDR1 is LNHDA and CDR2 is SQIVND (reference sequence).

The rearrangement uses TRBV6-2 or TRBV6-3 and TRBJ1-1, with TRBD1 matching 8 bases. V trimming: 4 bases; J trimming: 1 base; junction bases outside the gene matches: 8. In germline, CDR1 is MNHEY, CDR2 SVGEGT. There are 16 residues in the CDR3. The CDR3 DNA follows: TGTGCCAGCAGTTCGATGCCGGGACAGGCGAACACTGAAGCTTTCTTT. As protein: CASSSMPGQANTEAFF.

The chain is built from TRBV14 and TRBJ1-1; D is possibly TRBD1 (6 bases). The CDR3 contains 15 residues. V was cut by 5 bases and J by 6 bases, with 19 bases left in between. Looked up from germline, CDR1 is SGHDN and CDR2 is FVKESK. The CDR3 is CASSVQAQGNAEAFF. The CDR3 region has the DNA TGTGCCAGCAGCGTTCAGGCACAGGGAAATGCTGAAGCTTTCTTT. Complete variable domain (other parts from reference TRBV14 and TRBJ1-1): EAGVTQFPSHSVIEKGQTVTLRCDPISGHDNLYWYRRVMGKEIKFLLHFVKESKQDESGMPNNRFLAERTGGTYSTLKVQPAELEDSGVYFCASSVQAQGNAEAFFGQGTRLTVV.

The chain carries TRBV7-9 and TRBJ2-7; TRBD1 matches at 12 bases. Germline V lookup: CDR1 SEHNR, CDR2 FQNEAQ (reference sequence). V lost 5 bases, J lost 5 bases, and 7 bases stayed unmatched. This CDR3 is 15 amino acids long. CDR3: CASSATGTGGHEQYF. CDR3 DNA sequence: TGTGCCAGCAGCGCGACCGGGACAGGGGGCCACGAGCAGTACTTC.

The J gene is TRBJ2-7, the V gene TRBV21-1; TRBD2 reflects the table's D call only, with no check against the DNA. TRBV21-1 corresponds to a pseudogene. The CDR3 consists of 15 residues. CDR3 amino acids: CASSKSGWGGNEQYV. Written as DNA, the CDR3 is TGTGCCAGCAGCAAAAGCGGGTGGGGGGGCAACGAGCAGTACGTC.

This chain links TRBV19 with TRBJ1-2; maybe TRBD1 (6 bases). CDR1 and CDR2 (germline): LNHDA, SQIVND (reference sequence). The CDR3 is 14 residues long. V was trimmed by 0 bases and J by 11 bases, leaving 16 bases between them. The CDR3 region has the DNA TGTGCCAGTAGTATAGACGCGGACAGCCTCGTGTACACCTTC. Its protein product is CASSIDADSLVYTF.

The V and J genes are TRBV4-1 and TRBJ1-2; D not resolved. The germline CDR1 and CDR2 sequences are MGHRA and YSYEKL. V shed 4 bases and J shed 6 bases, with 12 bases lying between them. CDR3 size: 13 residues. DNA of the CDR3: TGCGCCAGCAGCCTAACCACAGCTAATGGCTACACCTTC. This translates into CASSLTTANGYTF.

J is TRBJ1-6 and V is TRBV11-3; D not resolved. CDR1 is SGHNT and CDR2 is YENEEA in the germline V gene. V lost 0 bases, J lost 5 bases, and 11 bases lay in between. The CDR3 runs to 16 residues. The DNA for the CDR3 is TGTGCCAGCAGCTTAGACCACCCCCAGAATAATTCACCCCTCCACTTT. Amino acids: CASSLDHPQNNSPLHF.